The T cell receptor beta chain under discussion was sequenced for a study of tumor and adjacent non-tumor tissue in lung cancer. Findings of the study overall: TCR diversity was significantly greater in tumor than normal lung tissue.

This CDR3 contains 16 residues. Three rounds of nested PCR, following a modified ARM-PCR protocol, produced the TCRbeta library. TCRdb recomputed calls from the multiplex PCR reads with MiXCR, one row per CDR3 protein. Found here are 200,000 to 250,000 distinct CDR3 sequences, 70% to 75% of them singletons; the top ten hold about 25%. No cell sorting was done before RNA was extracted from the tissue. Turning to this clonotype: Its antigen is unidentified.

Sequencing was carried out using lung tumor tissue. The chain links TRBV21-1 to TRBJ2-6; TRBD1 is the table's D call, not checked against the DNA. TRBV21-1 counts as a pseudogene. This sequence was found in a man aged 55 to 69 with non-small cell lung cancer. The CDR3 DNA follows: TGTGCCAGCAGCCTCCGGGACAGCTCTGGGGCCAACGTCCTGACTTTC. Amino acid sequence: CASSLRDSSGANVLTF.